This TCR beta chain was captured in a study of T-cell reconstitution after alpha-beta-depleted transplantation in children. Study-wide results and limits: Roughly two months post-transplant, alpha-beta T cells reportedly originated from several hundred graft clones that had expanded. Newly produced T cells mostly provided counts and TCRbeta diversity after one year, as hyperexpanded clones declined.

Notes on this clonotype: As yet, its antigen is unknown.

Preparation of the TCRbeta library involved a method that used unique molecular identifiers. TCRdb recomputed calls from the PCR reads with MiXCR, one row per CDR3 protein. The sample includes about 440,000 distinct CDR3 sequences, around two fifths of them seen just once. The sequence came from a girl aged 2 to 9 with aplastic anemia, due to receive a stem cell transplant. The starting material was PBMCs, obtained before TCRalphabeta/CD19-depleted stem cell transplant.

In DNA, the CDR3 is TGCAGTGCTCTTTCGACAGGGAGAGATACGCAGTATTTT. It specifies CSALSTGRDTQYF. The chain employs TRBV20-1 and TRBJ2-3, with 7 bases lining up with TRBD1. Germline trimming cut 5 bases from V and 5 bases from J; bases unmatched to any gene: 7. The length of the CDR3 is 13 residues. Germline V gene lookup returns CDR1 DFQATT and CDR2 SNEGSKA (reference sequence).